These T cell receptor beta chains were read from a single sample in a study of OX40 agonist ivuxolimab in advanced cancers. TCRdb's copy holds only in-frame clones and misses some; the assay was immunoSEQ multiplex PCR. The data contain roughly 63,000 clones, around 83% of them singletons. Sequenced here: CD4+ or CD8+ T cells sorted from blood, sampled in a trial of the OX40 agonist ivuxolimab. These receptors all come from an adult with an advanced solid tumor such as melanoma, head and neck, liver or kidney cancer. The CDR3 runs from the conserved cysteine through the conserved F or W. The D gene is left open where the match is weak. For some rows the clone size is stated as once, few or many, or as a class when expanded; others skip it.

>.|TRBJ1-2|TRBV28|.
TGTGCCAGCGGGACTACTTCCCAGGGCTACACCTTC
CASGTTSQGYTF
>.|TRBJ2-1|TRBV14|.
TGTGCCAGCAGCAACCTGGACGGGGGCAGGGAGCAGTTCTTC
CASSNLDGGREQFF
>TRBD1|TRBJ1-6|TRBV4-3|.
TGCGCCAGCAGCCATATGGGAGGAACAGGGGATTCACCCCTCCACTTT
CASSHMGGTGDSPLHF
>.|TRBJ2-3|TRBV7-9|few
TGTGCCAGCAGCGCTCCCTGGACTAGCACAGATACGCAGTATTTT
CASSAPWTSTDTQYF
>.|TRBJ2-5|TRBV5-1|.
TGCGCCAGCATGAGGGGGGCCCAAGAGACCCAGTACTTC
CASMRGAQETQYF
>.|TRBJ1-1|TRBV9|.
TGTGCCAGCAGCGTAGACGGGGGGAACACTGAAGCTTTCTTT
CASSVDGGNTEAFF
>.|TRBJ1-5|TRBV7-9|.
TGTGCCAGCAGCGACGGAGCACAGCCCCAGCATTTT
CASSDGAQPQHF
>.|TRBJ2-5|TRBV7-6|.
TGTGCCAGCAGACCTAGCCGGGGGACCCAGTACTTC
CASRPSRGTQYF
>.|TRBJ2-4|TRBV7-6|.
TGTGCCAGCAGCCAGGGGTTTGTGCCTAAAAACATTCAGTACTTC
CASSQGFVPKNIQYF
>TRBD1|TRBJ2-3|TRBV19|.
TGTGCCAGTAGTCCAGACAGGGGCACAGATACGCAGTATTTT
CASSPDRGTDTQYF
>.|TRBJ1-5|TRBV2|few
TGTGCCAGCAGTTTGTCCTGGGACAATCAGCCCCAGCATTTT
CASSLSWDNQPQHF
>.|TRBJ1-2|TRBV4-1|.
TGCGCCAGCAGCCAAGCATTCTTAAACTATGGCTACACCTTC
CASSQAFLNYGYTF
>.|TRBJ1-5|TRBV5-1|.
TGCGCCAGCAGCTCTGAAGGGGATAGCAATCAGCCCCAGCATTTT
CASSSEGDSNQPQHF
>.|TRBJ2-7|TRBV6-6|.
TGTGCCAGCAGTTACTCCGCCAGGGGCTACGAGCAGTACTTC
CASSYSARGYEQYF
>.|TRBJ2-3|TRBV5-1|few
TGCGCCAGCAGCTTGGAAGTCTTGTCAGGCAGCACAGATACGCAGTATTTT
CASSLEVLSGSTDTQYF
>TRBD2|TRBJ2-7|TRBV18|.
TGTGCCAGCTCACGAACTAGCGGGGGGGCCGGGTCCTACGAGCAGTACTTC
CASSRTSGGAGSYEQYF
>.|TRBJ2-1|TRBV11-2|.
TGTGCCAGCAGCTTAACGATGGTGCCGCGGCAGTTCTTC
CASSLTMVPRQFF
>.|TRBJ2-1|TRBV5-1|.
TGCGCCAGCAGCTTGGGGGGCCCGTCGTACAATGAGCAGTTCTTC
CASSLGGPSYNEQFF
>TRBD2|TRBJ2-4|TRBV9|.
TGTGCCAGCAGCGCGGGTGTGGGACTAGCGGTCTCCCTTTACTTC
CASSAGVGLAVSLYF
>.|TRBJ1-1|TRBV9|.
TGTGCCAGCAGCGCCCGACAGAGTATGGACACTGAAGCTTTCTTT
CASSARQSMDTEAFF
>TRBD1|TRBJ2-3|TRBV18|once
TGTGCCAGCTCAGCTCTACAGGGGGCAGATACGCAGTATTTT
CASSALQGADTQYF
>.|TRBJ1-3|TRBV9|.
TGTGCCAGCAGCGTAGGAGGGACACCATCTGGAAACACCATATATTTT
CASSVGGTPSGNTIYF
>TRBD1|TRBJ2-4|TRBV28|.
TGTGCCAGCAGGGGCTCACAGGGGGCGAACATTCAGTACTTC
CASRGSQGANIQYF
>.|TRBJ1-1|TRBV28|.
TGTGCCAGCAGCCTACACGGGACTGAAGCTTTCTTT
CASSLHGTEAFF
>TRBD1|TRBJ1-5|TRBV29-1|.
TGCAGCGTTGGCGTTGGAACAGGGGGAAGCAATCAGCCCCAGCATTTT
CSVGVGTGGSNQPQHF
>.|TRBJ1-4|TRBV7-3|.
TGTGCCAGCAGCTTATCAGGGTCGTCTAATGAAAAACTGTTTTTT
CASSLSGSSNEKLFF
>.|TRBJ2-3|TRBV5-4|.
TGTGCCAGCAGCTTGGACTCTGGGCACACGGCAGATACGCAGTATTTT
CASSLDSGHTADTQYF
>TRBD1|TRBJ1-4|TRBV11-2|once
TGTGCCAGCAGGAAGTCGGGACAGCTCTCAACTAATGAAAAACTGTTTTTT
CASRKSGQLSTNEKLFF
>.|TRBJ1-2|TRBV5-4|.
TGTGCCAGCAGTACCGGGACATTAGATGGCTACACCTTC
CASSTGTLDGYTF
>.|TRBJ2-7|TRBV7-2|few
.
CASSLVGQGTSPADF
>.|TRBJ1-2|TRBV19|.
TGTGCCAGTAGTGGGACTGGGCAGTCCTATGGCTACACCTTC
CASSGTGQSYGYTF
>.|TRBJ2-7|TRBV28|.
TGTGCCAGCACCATAAAGGGGTACGAGCAGTACTTC
CASTIKGYEQYF
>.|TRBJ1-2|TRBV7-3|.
TGTGCCAGCGGGGACGGGGAGGGCGATGACTATGGCTACACCTTC
CASGDGEGDDYGYTF
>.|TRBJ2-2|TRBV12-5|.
TGTGCTAGTGGAACCGGGGCCCAGACCGGGGAGCTGTTTTTT
CASGTGAQTGELFF
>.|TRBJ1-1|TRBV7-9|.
TGTGCCAGCAGCGTGATCGACTCTGAAGCTTTCTTT
CASSVIDSEAFF
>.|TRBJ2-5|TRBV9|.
TGTGCCAGCAGCGTAGCGACCCAAGAGACCCAGTACTTC
CASSVATQETQYF
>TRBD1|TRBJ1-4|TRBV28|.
TGTGCCAGCAGTCAGACAGGGGTTAATGAAAAACTGTTTTTT
CASSQTGVNEKLFF
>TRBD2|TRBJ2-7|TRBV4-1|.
TGCGCCAGCAGCCAAGAGGTGGGGACTAGCTTCTCCGAGCAGTACTTC
CASSQEVGTSFSEQYF
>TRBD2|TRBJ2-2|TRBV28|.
TGTGCCAGCACAACCGGGACTAGCGTTGCCGGGGAGCTGTTTTTT
CASTTGTSVAGELFF
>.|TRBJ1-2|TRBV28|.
TGTGCCAGCAGTTTATTAAAGGGGGATTATGGCTACACCTTC
CASSLLKGDYGYTF
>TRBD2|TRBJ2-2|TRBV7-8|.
TGTGCCAGCAGCCGCGGGGGGCTCGGCACCGGGGAGCTGTTTTTT
CASSRGGLGTGELFF
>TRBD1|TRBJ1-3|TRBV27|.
TGTGCCAGCAGTTCCCCCGGGACAGGGGACAACACCATATATTTT
CASSSPGTGDNTIYF
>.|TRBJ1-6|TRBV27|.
TGTGCCAGCACCCGGGGGAATTCACCCCTCCACTTT
CASTRGNSPLHF
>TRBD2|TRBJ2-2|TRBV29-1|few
TGCAGCGTTCTTCCGGCAGGCGGGGGGTATAGCACCGGGGAGCTGTTTTTT
CSVLPAGGGYSTGELFF
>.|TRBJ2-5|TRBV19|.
TGTGCCAGTAGTATAGGGACATACCAAGAGACCCAGTACTTC
CASSIGTYQETQYF
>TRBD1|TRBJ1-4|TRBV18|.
TGTGCCAGCTCCCCCGCCGGGACAGGGGTGGAAAAACTGTTTTTT
CASSPAGTGVEKLFF
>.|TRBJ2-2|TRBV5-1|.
TGCGCCAGCAGCTTGGCGTATGGGGGCAAGACCGGGGAGCTGTTTTTT
CASSLAYGGKTGELFF
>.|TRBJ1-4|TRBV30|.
TGTGCCTGGAGTCCACACAGCAATGAAAAACTGTTTTTT
CAWSPHSNEKLFF
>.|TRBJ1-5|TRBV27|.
TGTGCCAGCAGTTTATGGGGGGGCAATCAGCCCCAGCATTTT
CASSLWGGNQPQHF
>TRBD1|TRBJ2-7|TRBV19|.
TGTGCCACTACGGGACAGGGGGTCTACGAGCAGTACTTC
CATTGQGVYEQYF
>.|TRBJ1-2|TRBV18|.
TGTGCCAGCTCACCAGGACCAGGGAAGGATTATGGCTACACCTTC
CASSPGPGKDYGYTF
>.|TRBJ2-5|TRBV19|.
TGTGCCAGTAGTGCCTTGGTCAGTCAAGAGACCCAGTACTTC
CASSALVSQETQYF
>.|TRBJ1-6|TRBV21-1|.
TGTGCCAGCATCAGCGATAGAGCCGCGCCCTATAATTCACCCCTCCACTTT
CASISDRAAPYNSPLHF
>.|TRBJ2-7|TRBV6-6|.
TGTGCCAGCAGCGCGGCGTCTGAGCAGTACTTC
CASSAASEQYF